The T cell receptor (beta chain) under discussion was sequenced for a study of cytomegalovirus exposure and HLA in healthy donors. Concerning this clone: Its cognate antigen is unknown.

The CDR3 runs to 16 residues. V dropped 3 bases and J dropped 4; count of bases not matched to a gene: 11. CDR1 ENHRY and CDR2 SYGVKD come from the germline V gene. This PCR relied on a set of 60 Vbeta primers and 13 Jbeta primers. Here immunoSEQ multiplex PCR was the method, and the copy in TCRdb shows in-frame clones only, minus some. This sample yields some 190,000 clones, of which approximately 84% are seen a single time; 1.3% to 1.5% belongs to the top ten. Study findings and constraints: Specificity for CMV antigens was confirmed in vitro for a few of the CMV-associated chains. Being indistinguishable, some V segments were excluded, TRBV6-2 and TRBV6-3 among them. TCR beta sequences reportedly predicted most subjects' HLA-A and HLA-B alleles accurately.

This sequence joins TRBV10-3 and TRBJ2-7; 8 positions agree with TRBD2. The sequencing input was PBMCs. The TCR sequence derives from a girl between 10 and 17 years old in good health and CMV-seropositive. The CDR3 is CAISDPTGGEKYEQYF. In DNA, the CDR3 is TGTGCCATCAGTGATCCTACCGGGGGGGAGAAATACGAGCAGTACTTC.